This T cell receptor (beta chain) was observed in a study of shared clonotypes between healthy human individuals. As for the study in general: CD4 naive and CD4 memory each took three plates per donor, while CD8 naive took two and CD8 memory one.

As to this clone: Antigen unknown.

Each replicate PCR on the sorted subsets used roughly 190 ng DNA (around 30,000 T cell genomes). The protocol was immunoSEQ multiplex PCR, while the TCRdb copy is restricted to in-frame clones and leaves out a portion. The data show 650,000 to 700,000 clones, with around 91% seen just once and 34% held by the top ten. The CDR3 extends over 14 amino acids. V gave up 4 bases and J gave up 4 bases, with 14 bases separating them. Germline assignment: CDR1 MNHEY and CDR2 SMNVEV (reference sequence). Whole-study findings and limits: When compared with the clonotypes that were shared by all four sorted-subset donors, the non-shared clonotypes turned out to have lower generation probabilities. The sampled material consisted only of blood, and tissue repertoires are likely to differ.

The source of this sequence is a man younger than 30 in good health. Some clones in this sample may be carry-over from other donors' samples. Sequences were obtained from memory CD8+ T cells from PBMCs. The subset here: CD45RO+ cells pooled with CCR7-negative TemRA cells. V gene TRBV27 combines with J gene TRBJ2-7; D not resolved. The CDR3 region has the DNA TGTGCCAGCAGTTCACACTCCCATCCTTACGAGCAGTACTTC. Encoded protein: CASSSHSHPYEQYF.